One sample yielded the 5 T cell receptor beta chains listed below, sequenced in a study of metastatic and nonmetastatic thyroid tumors. TCRdb reanalyzed the PCR reads with MiXCR. The table has around 20,000 clones, roughly 33% seen once; the top ten hold 20% to 25%. All patients were treatment-naive before thyroid surgery. Specimen: adjacent normal tissue. These receptors were obtained from a female donor with papillary thyroid cancer or a benign thyroid nodule (not recorded which). Some clones in this sample may be carry-over from other donors' samples.

There are a few counts of this clone. The rearrangement uses TRBV4-2 and TRBJ2-2, with D perhaps matching TRBD2 (6 bases). Trimming pared 8 bases from V and 4 bases from J, leaving 17 bases between. This CDR3 region has 15 residues. Germline-derived CDR1 and CDR2 are LGHNA and YNFKEQ. CDR3 sequence reads: CASSTDRGSTGELFF. DNA of the CDR3: TGTGCCAGCTCAACGGACCGGGGGAGCACCGGGGAGCTGTTTTTT.

The genes are TRBV28 and TRBJ2-1; 11 nucleotides agree with TRBD2. Germline V CDR1 and CDR2: MDHEN, SYDVKM. The V gene end was trimmed by 7 bases and the J gene end by 6 bases; junction bases not matched to a gene: 11. The CDR3 spans 16 residues. CDR3: CASTQTSGDESNEQFF. In DNA form, the CDR3 reads TGTGCCAGCACCCAGACTAGCGGGGACGAATCCAATGAGCAGTTCTTC.

This clone is termed medium-sized (0.01 to 0.1%). The chain links TRBV28 to TRBJ2-7; D is ambiguous. The CDR3 extends over 12 amino acids. Germline V CDR1 and CDR2: MDHEN, SYDVKM. The ends were cut back, 8 bases at V and 3 bases at J, with 11 bases in the middle. CDR3 nucleotides: TGTGCCAGCGGGTTACAGATCTACGAGCAGTACTTC. Translation gives CASGLQIYEQYF.

In this sample, this clone turned up a few times. The chain combines TRBV6-1 with TRBJ1-2; 7 bases map to TRBD1. Germline V gives CDR1 MNHNS, CDR2 SASEGT. The length of the CDR3 is 13 residues. V trimming: 6 bases; J trimming: 7 bases; junction bases outside the gene matches: 8. This CDR3 reads CASSPGGTFGYTF. As DNA, the CDR3 is TGTGCCAGCAGCCCAGGGGGGACCTTTGGCTACACCTTC.

For this clone: This may arise from a read error, as a much more abundant clone is one base away. The sample contains more than one DNA sequence encoding this CDR3. V gene TRBV24-1 combines with J gene TRBJ1-6, with a possible D match to TRBD1 (5 bases). The CDR3 runs to 20 residues. Germline V lookup: CDR1 KGHDR, CDR2 SFDVKD. V gave up 9 bases and J gave up 6 bases, with 32 bases separating them. CDR3 sequence reads: CATWVTWIAEGTFFNSPLHF. The CDR3 DNA reads TGTGCCACCTGGGTTACTTGGATAGCGGAGGGGACGTTCTTTAATTCACCCCTCCACTTT.